The entry that follows covers one TCR beta chain sequence. Its cognate antigen is unknown. Germline lookup yields CDR1 SQVTM and CDR2 ANQGSEA. With 7 bases removed from V and 4 bases from J, the gap between germline ends came to 16 bases. CDR3 length equals 13 residues. Clones were sequenced by immunoSEQ multiplex PCR, and TCRdb holds only the in-frame ones, with some missing. The repertoire has 8,500 to 10,000 clones, 90% of them found once; the top ten carry about a sixth. These data belong to a study of T cells in localized non-small cell lung cancer. Study-level findings and limits: Adjacent lung had a median roughly 58 of the 100 largest tumor clones. Sequencing covered just one tumor region, so heterogeneity cannot be ruled out.

The TCR sequence derives from a male donor aged 60 or older with stage III squamous cell lung carcinoma. The V call is TRBV29-1, the J call TRBJ1-2, with D possibly matching TRBD1 (6 bases). The sample in question was peripheral blood, obtained before any cancer treatment. The CDR3 sequence is CSAPRGGGYGYTF. The CDR3 DNA is TGCAGCGCCCCTCGGGGGGGCGGCTATGGCTACACCTTC.